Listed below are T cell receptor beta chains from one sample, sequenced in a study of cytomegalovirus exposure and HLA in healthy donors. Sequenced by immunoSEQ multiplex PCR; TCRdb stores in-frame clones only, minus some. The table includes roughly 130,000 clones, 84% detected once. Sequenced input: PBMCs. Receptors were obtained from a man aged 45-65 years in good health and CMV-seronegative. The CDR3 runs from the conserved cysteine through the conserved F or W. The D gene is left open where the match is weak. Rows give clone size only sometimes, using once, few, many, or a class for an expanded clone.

CDR3 DNA: TGTGCCAGCAGTGAAGGGCGGGGGCCCTCGAACGAGCAGTACTTC
CDR3 protein: CASSEGRGPSNEQYF
clone size: .
J gene: TRBJ2-7
D gene: .
V gene: TRBV6-1

CDR3 DNA: TGTGCCTGGAGTCGGCTAGCCGGCAACACCGGGGAGCTGTTTTTT
CDR3 protein: CAWSRLAGNTGELFF
clone size: .
J gene: TRBJ2-2
D gene: .
V gene: TRBV30

CDR3 DNA: TGTGCCAGCAGCGGGACAGAGAATCAGCCCCAGCATTTT
CDR3 protein: CASSGTENQPQHF
clone size: .
J gene: TRBJ1-5
D gene: TRBD1
V gene: TRBV6-6

CDR3 DNA: TGTGCCTGGATTGCAGTTAGCAATCAGCCCCAGCATTTT
CDR3 protein: CAWIAVSNQPQHF
clone size: .
J gene: TRBJ1-5
D gene: .
V gene: TRBV30

CDR3 DNA: TGTGCCAGCAGAGGTTTGAGGCGGGATCAAAGAGGCGGCTCTGGGGCCAACGTCCTGACTTTC
CDR3 protein: CASRGLRRDQRGGSGANVLTF
clone size: few
J gene: TRBJ2-6
D gene: .
V gene: TRBV2

CDR3 DNA: TGTGCCAGCAGTGAGCTAGCGCCCACCGGGGAGCTGTTTTTT
CDR3 protein: CASSELAPTGELFF
clone size: .
J gene: TRBJ2-2
D gene: .
V gene: TRBV25-1

CDR3 DNA: TGTGCCAGCAGCCAAGGGGCAGGGGGCAAGCTGTTTTTT
CDR3 protein: CASSQGAGGKLFF
clone size: .
J gene: TRBJ1-4
D gene: TRBD1
V gene: TRBV4-2

CDR3 DNA: TGTGCCAGCAGCCATCCCCGGACAGGGAGGATCGGAAACACCATATATTTT
CDR3 protein: CASSHPRTGRIGNTIYF
clone size: .
J gene: TRBJ1-3
D gene: TRBD1
V gene: TRBV7-9

CDR3 DNA: TGTGCCAGCAGCCACTGGAGCGGGGGGGAAACCGGGGAGCTGTTTTTT
CDR3 protein: CASSHWSGGETGELFF
clone size: once
J gene: TRBJ2-2
D gene: TRBD2
V gene: TRBV7-2

CDR3 DNA: TGTGCCTGGAGGTATAAAGGGACAGTCCACTTT
CDR3 protein: CAWRYKGTVHF
clone size: .
J gene: TRBJ1-4
D gene: TRBD1
V gene: TRBV30

CDR3 DNA: TGCGCCAGCAGCCAAGAGTACAGGGGAGGAGATACGCAGTATTTT
CDR3 protein: CASSQEYRGGDTQYF
clone size: .
J gene: TRBJ2-3
D gene: .
V gene: TRBV4-1

CDR3 DNA: TGCGCCAGCAGCTTGAGCGGGGGCCGTATTGGGGACACTGAAGCTTTCTTT
CDR3 protein: CASSLSGGRIGDTEAFF
clone size: .
J gene: TRBJ1-1
D gene: .
V gene: TRBV5-1

CDR3 DNA: TGTGCCAGTCGAACTAGCGGGCTAAACAATGAGCAGTTCTTC
CDR3 protein: CASRTSGLNNEQFF
clone size: few
J gene: TRBJ2-1
D gene: TRBD2
V gene: TRBV19

CDR3 DNA: TGTGCCAGCAGCCAAGGGGGCAGGGAGACCCAGTACTTC
CDR3 protein: CASSQGGRETQYF
clone size: few
J gene: TRBJ2-5
D gene: TRBD1
V gene: TRBV5-4

CDR3 DNA: TGTGCCACCGGGGGGACAGGGGTGGCCGGGGAGCTGTTTTTT
CDR3 protein: CATGGTGVAGELFF
clone size: .
J gene: TRBJ2-2
D gene: TRBD1
V gene: TRBV10-3

CDR3 DNA: TGTGCCAGCAGCCCCCGGGACAGCTACGAGCAGTACTTC
CDR3 protein: CASSPRDSYEQYF
clone size: .
J gene: TRBJ2-7
D gene: TRBD1
V gene: TRBV4-2

CDR3 DNA: TGCAGCGTGCGAACAGGGGGCGCGAGGAACACTGAAGCTTTCTTT
CDR3 protein: CSVRTGGARNTEAFF
clone size: .
J gene: TRBJ1-1
D gene: TRBD1
V gene: TRBV29-1

CDR3 DNA: TGTGCCAGTAGTATTTGGGGGGGCGAGTTAAATGAGCAGTTCTTC
CDR3 protein: CASSIWGGELNEQFF
clone size: .
J gene: TRBJ2-1
D gene: .
V gene: TRBV19

CDR3 DNA: TGTGCCAGCAGCGTAGGGCCGATTAGCAATCAGCCCCAGCATTTT
CDR3 protein: CASSVGPISNQPQHF
clone size: .
J gene: TRBJ1-5
D gene: .
V gene: TRBV9

CDR3 DNA: TGCGCCAGCAGCGTGACCGCAGGGTCCTCTTCCTACGAGCAGTACTTC
CDR3 protein: CASSVTAGSSSYEQYF
clone size: .
J gene: TRBJ2-7
D gene: .
V gene: TRBV5-1

CDR3 DNA: TGTGCCAGCAGCCTACAGGGGTATGGGAACACCGGGGAGCTGTTTTTT
CDR3 protein: CASSLQGYGNTGELFF
clone size: .
J gene: TRBJ2-2
D gene: TRBD1
V gene: TRBV7-9

CDR3 DNA: TGTGCCAGCAGTGAAGCCCCGACAGCCTTCTACACCTTC
CDR3 protein: CASSEAPTAFYTF
clone size: .
J gene: TRBJ1-2
D gene: .
V gene: TRBV6-1

CDR3 DNA: TGTGCCAGCAGCCTTCATTTTACGGGACAGTTCTACGAGCAGTACTTC
CDR3 protein: CASSLHFTGQFYEQYF
clone size: .
J gene: TRBJ2-7
D gene: TRBD1
V gene: TRBV9

CDR3 DNA: TGTGCCAGTAGGGCCGGGACAAATTTTAACACTGAAGCTTTCTTT
CDR3 protein: CASRAGTNFNTEAFF
clone size: .
J gene: TRBJ1-1
D gene: .
V gene: TRBV19

CDR3 DNA: TGCGCCAGCAGCCAAGATAGTGCCAGGGGCTATGAAAAACTGTTTTTT
CDR3 protein: CASSQDSARGYEKLFF
clone size: .
J gene: TRBJ1-4
D gene: .
V gene: TRBV4-1

CDR3 DNA: TGTGCCAGCAGTACCGGGACAGGGATGTTGAACACTGAAGCTTTCTTT
CDR3 protein: CASSTGTGMLNTEAFF
clone size: .
J gene: TRBJ1-1
D gene: TRBD1
V gene: TRBV2

CDR3 DNA: TGTGCCAGCAGATACACGGGGGGAACGTTGTACAATGAGCAGTTCTTC
CDR3 protein: CASRYTGGTLYNEQFF
clone size: .
J gene: TRBJ2-1
D gene: TRBD2
V gene: TRBV27

CDR3 DNA: TGTGCCAGTAGTCCATATGGTCCTACAACTAATGAAAAACTGTTTTTT
CDR3 protein: CASSPYGPTTNEKLFF
clone size: .
J gene: TRBJ1-4
D gene: .
V gene: TRBV19

CDR3 DNA: TGTGCCAGCTCACCAAAGACTAGCGGGGTAGAGACCCAGTACTTC
CDR3 protein: CASSPKTSGVETQYF
clone size: .
J gene: TRBJ2-5
D gene: TRBD2
V gene: TRBV18

CDR3 DNA: TGCGCCAGCAGCCGGGACACCCGTAGCACAGATACGCAGTATTTT
CDR3 protein: CASSRDTRSTDTQYF
clone size: once
J gene: TRBJ2-3
D gene: .
V gene: TRBV4-1

CDR3 DNA: TGTGCCAGCAGCCACCCTCCGATGGGACAGGGTTTTACCTACGAGCAGTACTTC
CDR3 protein: CASSHPPMGQGFTYEQYF
clone size: .
J gene: TRBJ2-7
D gene: TRBD1
V gene: TRBV7-2

CDR3 DNA: TGTGCCACCGGTGGACAGTTAGGGTACGAGCAGTACTTC
CDR3 protein: CATGGQLGYEQYF
clone size: few
J gene: TRBJ2-7
D gene: .
V gene: TRBV6-5

CDR3 DNA: TGTGCCAGCAGTTTAAGTTCTAGCGGGGGCTACAATGAGCAGTTCTTC
CDR3 protein: CASSLSSSGGYNEQFF
clone size: .
J gene: TRBJ2-1
D gene: TRBD2
V gene: TRBV27

CDR3 DNA: TGTGCCAGCAGTGAAATAGGACAGCTCAATGAGCAGTTCTTC
CDR3 protein: CASSEIGQLNEQFF
clone size: .
J gene: TRBJ2-1
D gene: .
V gene: TRBV6-1

CDR3 DNA: TGTGCCTGGAGTGTTCCTGCTAGCGGGGGGTTCTACGAGCAGTACTTC
CDR3 protein: CAWSVPASGGFYEQYF
clone size: .
J gene: TRBJ2-7
D gene: TRBD2
V gene: TRBV30

CDR3 DNA: TGTGCCAGCAGCTTTACTTACACAGGGGATAGCTCCTACAATGAGCAGTTCTTC
CDR3 protein: CASSFTYTGDSSYNEQFF
clone size: .
J gene: TRBJ2-1
D gene: TRBD1
V gene: TRBV5-6

CDR3 DNA: TGTGCCAGCAGCTTAGAACCAGGTTACTCCTACGAGCAGTACTTC
CDR3 protein: CASSLEPGYSYEQYF
clone size: .
J gene: TRBJ2-7
D gene: .
V gene: TRBV11-2

CDR3 DNA: TGTGCCAGCAGCCCAGGGACTGGCCAAGATACGCAGTATTTT
CDR3 protein: CASSPGTGQDTQYF
clone size: .
J gene: TRBJ2-3
D gene: .
V gene: TRBV7-2

CDR3 DNA: TGTGCCTGGGATGAGGTGAACTCCTACGAGCAGTACTTC
CDR3 protein: CAWDEVNSYEQYF
clone size: .
J gene: TRBJ2-7
D gene: .
V gene: TRBV30

CDR3 DNA: TGTGCCAGCAGCCAAGTCCCGGGACAGAACTATGGCTACACCTTC
CDR3 protein: CASSQVPGQNYGYTF
clone size: .
J gene: TRBJ1-2
D gene: TRBD1
V gene: TRBV14

CDR3 DNA: TGTGCCAGCAGCCTAGGGGTATCTGGGGCCAACGTCCTGACTTTC
CDR3 protein: CASSLGVSGANVLTF
clone size: .
J gene: TRBJ2-6
D gene: .
V gene: TRBV25-1

CDR3 DNA: TGTGCCATCAGTGACAGTGGCTACGAGCAGTACTTC
CDR3 protein: CAISDSGYEQYF
clone size: .
J gene: TRBJ2-7
D gene: .
V gene: TRBV10-3